These 20 T cell receptor beta chains were sequenced from one sample in a study of blood T cell repertoires in COVID-19. The data were produced by immunoSEQ multiplex PCR, yet TCRdb's version contains in-frame clones alone and is incomplete. In the table there are over 8,500 clones, 88% of which are singletons. The material sequenced was peripheral blood. Receptors originate from a human donor in a cohort sampled during active COVID-19.

The genes are TRBV6-2 or TRBV6-3 and TRBJ1-5; 9 bases are shared with TRBD1. The CDR3 runs to 16 residues. Germline V gene lookup returns CDR1 MNHEY and CDR2 SVGEGT. The ends lost 6 bases at V and 4 bases at J; junction bases unmatched: 10. The CDR3 DNA sequence: TGTGCCAGCAGCCCTAGAACAGGGGGCCGTAATCAGCCCCAGCATTTT. This sequence encodes CASSPRTGGRNQPQHF.

The V and J genes are TRBV7-2 and TRBJ2-5, with a weak D call TRBD2 (6 bases). The V end lost 5 bases, the J end lost 3 bases, and 13 bases lay between the germline ends. The CDR3 is made up of 14 amino acids. The germline CDR1 and CDR2 sequences are SGHTA and FQGNSA. CDR3 in amino acids: CASSDVGGEETQYF. In nucleotides, the CDR3 is TGTGCCAGCAGCGACGTGGGGGGAGAAGAGACCCAGTACTTC.

This chain joins TRBV30 and TRBJ1-6; D uncertain. The V and J ends lost 0 bases and 6 bases respectively, with 9 bases between them. Per germline, CDR1 GTSNPN and CDR2 SVGIG (reference sequence). The CDR3 has 14 amino acids. CDR3 bases: TGTGCCTGGAGTGTACGGGGTTTTAATTCACCCCTCCACTTT. Translated, it gives CAWSVRGFNSPLHF. The whole variable domain, filled in from reference TRBV30 and TRBJ1-6, reads SQTIHQWPATLVQPVGSPLSLECTVEGTSNPNLYWYRQAAGRGLQLLFYSVGIGQISSEVPQNLSASRPQDRQFILSSKKLLLSDSGFYLCAWSVRGFNSPLHFGNGTRLTVT.

The J gene is TRBJ2-7, the V gene TRBV4-2; 7 nucleotides line up with TRBD2. The CDR3 is 16 amino acids. Looked up from germline, CDR1 is LGHNA and CDR2 is YNFKEQ. V lost 0 bases and J lost 2; bases outside the gene matches: 7. CDR3 sequence reads: CASSQDLGSGAYEQYF. In nucleotides, the CDR3 is TGTGCCAGCAGCCAAGATTTGGGGAGCGGGGCCTACGAGCAGTACTTC.

The chain carries TRBV6-2 or TRBV6-3 and TRBJ2-3, with TRBD2 identical over 8 bases. Germline values: CDR1 MNHEY, CDR2 SVGEGT. With 3 bases clipped from V and 4 bases from J, the junction kept 9 bases outside the gene matches. This CDR3 is 16 amino acids long. The CDR3, as DNA: TGTGCCAGCAGTTATGGTAGCAGCGGGAGCCCAGATACGCAGTATTTT. This encodes CASSYGSSGSPDTQYF.

This clone was observed a single time. The chain links TRBV18 to TRBJ1-1; 7 nucleotides match TRBD1. Germline V lookup: CDR1 KGHSH, CDR2 LQKENI. V shed 3 bases, J shed 3 bases, and the junction held 1 base outside the gene matches. CDR3 length: 13 residues. The CDR3 reads CASSPGQDTEAFF. CDR3 coding DNA: TGTGCCAGCTCACCTGGACAGGACACTGAAGCTTTCTTT.

Notes on this clone: The conserved phenylalanine or tryptophan normally closing the CDR3 is absent here, so this likely arose from a read error. The DNA is left out, because the CDR3 cannot be placed on it with certainty; the CDR3 is given as TCRdb lists it. J is TRBJ2-7 and V is TRBV7-9; the D call of TRBD1 is as the table states it, not checked on the DNA. CDR1 is SEHNR and CDR2 is FQNEAQ in the germline V gene (reference sequence). The CDR3 region is 12 residues in length, termini included. CDR3 in amino acids: CASSHNDRGWLL.

This chain links TRBV6-1 with TRBJ2-5, with 8 bases aligning to TRBD1. The CDR3 runs 18 residues. V shed 2 bases and J 0 bases; nucleotides not matched to a gene: 11. Germline CDR1 and CDR2: MNHNS and SASEGT. CDR3 loop: CASSEKPMRQGYQETQYF. In DNA form, the CDR3 reads TGTGCCAGCAGTGAAAAACCAATGAGACAGGGGTACCAAGAGACCCAGTACTTC.

V is TRBV5-6 and J is TRBJ2-2, with 11 bases identical to TRBD2. J gave up 7 bases and V 4 bases, and 15 bases lay outside the gene matches. The V gene's germline CDR1 is SGHDT and CDR2 YYEEEE. The CDR3 sequence is 18 residues long. Here the CDR3 reads CASSLTGTSGLSGGELFF. For the CDR3, the DNA is TGTGCCAGCAGCCTGACCGGGACTAGCGGCCTATCGGGCGGGGAGCTGTTTTTT. The variable domain in full, with the rest retrieved from reference TRBV5-6 and TRBJ2-2, is DAGVTQSPTHLIKTRGQQVTLRCSPKSGHDTVSWYQQALGQGPQFIFQYYEEEERQRGNFPDRFSGHQFPNYSSELNVNALLLGDSALYLCASSLTGTSGLSGGELFFGEGSRLTVL.

This clone was counted a single time. In DNA, the CDR3 is TGTGCCAGCAGCACAGACAGGTCCCCCGACGAGCAGTACTTC. It encodes CASSTDRSPDEQYF. V is TRBV7-2 and J is TRBJ2-7; a weak D match, TRBD1 (6 bases). CDR3 size: 14 residues. Trimming took off 5 bases at V and 5 bases at J, with 16 bases between the two ends. The germline CDR1 and CDR2 sequences are SGHTA and FQGNSA.

The chain links TRBV28 to TRBJ1-2, with 8 bases identical to TRBD1. Germline V CDR1 and CDR2: MDHEN, SYDVKM. This CDR3 has 14 residues. J gave up 13 bases and V 10 bases, and 20 bases lay outside the gene matches. CDR3 nucleotide sequence: TGTGCCACTGAGCGGCTGGACAGGGCTCCGGGTACCACCTTC. Its translation is CATERLDRAPGTTF.

This clone was observed a few times. The chain combines TRBV4-2 with TRBJ2-1, with 9 bases matching TRBD2. This CDR3 is built from 17 residues. J gave up 6 bases and V 3 bases, and 12 bases lay outside the gene matches. Germline V gives CDR1 LGHNA, CDR2 YNFKEQ. This chain's CDR3 is CASSQDPGTSIRNEQFF. In nucleotides, the CDR3 is TGTGCCAGCAGCCAGGACCCCGGGACTAGCATCCGCAATGAGCAGTTCTTC.

The rearrangement links TRBV6-6 to TRBJ2-3; 7 nucleotides align to TRBD1. The V and J ends lost 5 bases and 1 base, in that order; junction bases with no gene match: 9. This CDR3 region has 16 residues. Germline V gene sequence: CDR1 MNHNY, CDR2 SVGAGI (reference sequence). CDR3: CASSIRQGEGTDTQYF. In nucleotides, the CDR3 is TGTGCCAGCAGTATTCGACAGGGAGAGGGCACAGATACGCAGTATTTT.

The chain has TRBV27 and TRBJ2-6; D remains unclear. CDR1 is MNHEY and CDR2 is SMNVEV in the germline V gene (reference sequence). V was cut by 7 bases and J by 1 base, with 11 bases left in between. CDR3 length equals 15 residues. Written as DNA, the CDR3 is TGTGCCAGCATCCCCCACTCTTCTGGGGCCAACGTCCTGACTTTC. This sequence encodes CASIPHSSGANVLTF.

The rearrangement links TRBV27 to TRBJ2-2; TRBD2 agrees at 7 bases. V trimming: 5 bases; J trimming: 5 bases; junction bases outside the gene matches: 8. Germline assignment: CDR1 MNHEY and CDR2 SMNVEV (reference sequence). This CDR3 is built from 15 residues. CDR3 sequence reads: CASSAGRGKTGELFF. The CDR3 nucleotides read TGTGCCAGCAGTGCGGGGAGGGGTAAAACCGGGGAGCTGTTTTTT.

The chain links TRBV3-1 (or the pseudogene TRBV3-2) to TRBJ1-3, with TRBD1 identical over 8 bases. Germline V gene lookup returns CDR1 LGHDT and CDR2 YNNKEL (reference sequence). With V trimmed by 3 bases and J by 4 bases, 8 bases remained unmatched. The CDR3 spans 16 residues. The CDR3 DNA sequence: TGTGCCAGCAGCCAGGAGACAGGGGTTTACGGAAACACCATATATTTT. Amino acids: CASSQETGVYGNTIYF.

This chain uses TRBV12-3 or TRBV12-4 with TRBJ2-1; a possible D gene is TRBD2 (6 bases). There are 13 residues in the CDR3. V gave up 5 bases and J gave up 9 bases, with 14 bases separating them. CDR3 residues: CASSPASVGEQFF. The CDR3 DNA is TGTGCCAGCAGTCCGGCTAGCGTGGGTGAGCAGTTCTTC.

The rearrangement joins TRBV7-2 to TRBJ2-1, with 7 bases aligning to TRBD1. Germline CDR1 and CDR2: SGHTA and FQGNSA. The CDR3 loop spans 15 amino acids. Germline trimming cut 3 bases from V and 5 bases from J; bases unmatched to any gene: 7. The CDR3, as DNA: TGTGCCAGCAGCTTCCTGGGGACAGCCCACAATGAGCAGTTCTTC. As protein: CASSFLGTAHNEQFF.

V usage is TRBV5-6 and J usage is TRBJ2-3, with TRBD1 identical over 9 bases. This CDR3 spans 13 amino acids. V lost 5 bases to trimming and J lost 4 bases; unmatched junction nucleotides: 2. Germline V CDR1 and CDR2: SGHDT, YYEEEE. DNA of the CDR3: TGTGCCAGCAGGGGACAGGGATCAGATACGCAGTATTTT. Translation: CASRGQGSDTQYF.

The rearrangement uses TRBV28 and TRBJ2-1; D gene ambiguous. Trimming took off 2 bases at V and 7 bases at J, with 6 bases between the two ends. CDR3 length equals 12 residues. CDR1 is MDHEN and CDR2 is SYDVKM in the germline V gene. CDR3 loop: CASSLSRNEQFF. CDR3 sequence (DNA): TGTGCCAGCAGTTTAAGCCGGAATGAGCAGTTCTTC.